This T cell receptor (beta chain) was identified during a study of yellow fever vaccine responses in identical twins (dated by TCRdb to between 2018 and 2020). Describing the broader study: The study precisely tracked vaccine-responding T cell clones in identical twins. What the authors observed across the whole study: According to the authors, the vaccine-induced T cell response in identical twins seemed to be partly convergent and partly specific to each individual.

Library construction relied on RT-PCR. The instrument was an Illumina HiSeq 2500. TCRdb cleaned the public reads at Q25 with fastp, built clones with MiXCR and kept in-frame beta chains. Here each entry gathers all rows of one CDR3 protein and keeps the most common genes and DNA. The sample yields approximately 33,000 distinct CDR3 sequences; about three fifths were counted once. The ten most abundant clones make up 4.5% of the sample. Germline trimming amounts to 4 bases on V and 10 bases on J, with 6 as the count of junction bases outside the gene matches. Reading the germline V gene gives CDR1 LGHNA and CDR2 YNFKEQ. Its CDR3 holds 13 amino acids, cysteine through phenylalanine. Only the CDR3 region is kept as DNA, spanning 39 bases read in frame from base 1. Notes on this clonotype: Which antigen it targets is not known. It has no much larger one-base neighbor in the sample; base qualities were not kept.

This TCR came from a woman aged 18-35 years who received the yellow fever vaccine. Donor details come from another sample of the same person, matched by shared clones. The rearrangement joined TRBV4-2 to TRBJ2-1; the junction holds 8 bases that match TRBD1. The sample consisted of T cells from blood (PBMCs), unsorted or a sorted subset (not recorded which), taken before or after yellow fever vaccination (not recorded which). The nucleotides read TGTGCCAGCAGCCCGGGACAGGTCGGGGAGCAGTTCTTC. Translated, this is CASSPGQVGEQFF.